A single sample is the source of the 14 T cell receptor beta chains below, sequenced in a study of T-cell memory formation after mild COVID-19. A single record per CDR3 protein comes from TCRdb applying MiXCR to the 5' RACE reads. Of hundreds of thousands of distinct CDR3 sequences in the sample, 13% to 15% were seen once. What was sequenced was PBMCs or a T cell subset sorted from them (not recorded which). The receptor set was obtained from a man younger than 30 who had mild COVID-19 (a few samples of this study predate the infection). Cell type and time point are not known.

This clonotype occurred a few times. This chain uses TRBV15 with TRBJ1-4; weak D call: TRBD1 (5 bases). V was cut by 0 bases and J by 7 bases, with 15 bases left in between. The CDR3 runs to 16 residues. Germline CDR1 and CDR2: LNHNV and YYDKDF (reference sequence). CDR3 protein: CATSRDLDNQGEKLFF. The CDR3 nucleotides read TGTGCCACCAGCAGAGATCTGGACAACCAAGGTGAAAAACTGTTTTTT.

This rearrangement joins TRBV9 to TRBJ1-4; 8 bases are shared with TRBD1. The length of the CDR3 is 14 residues. V lost 2 bases to trimming and J lost 8 bases; unmatched junction nucleotides: 5. The V gene's germline CDR1 is SGDLS and CDR2 YYNGEE. In DNA form, the CDR3 reads TGTGCCAGCAGCGTCACCGGGACAGGAGAAAAACTGTTTTTT. It translates to CASSVTGTGEKLFF.

This clonotype was counted between two and nine times. The chain carries TRBV30 and TRBJ1-1; TRBD1 aligns across 8 bases. CDR3 length: 12 residues. V dropped 7 bases and J dropped 3; count of bases not matched to a gene: 4. Germline values: CDR1 GTSNPN, CDR2 SVGIG (reference sequence). The chain's CDR3 is CASNRGYTEAFF. DNA for the CDR3: TGTGCCTCCAACAGGGGGTACACTGAAGCTTTCTTT.

The J gene is TRBJ2-3, the V gene TRBV4-3; 12 positions match TRBD2. Per germline, CDR1 LGHNA and CDR2 YSLEER. The CDR3 is made up of 18 amino acids. V was clipped by 1 base and J by 6 bases; unmatched bases: 11. The CDR3 sequence: CASSQGPPGTSGFDTQYF. CDR3 nucleotides: TGCGCCAGCAGCCAAGGGCCCCCCGGGACTAGCGGGTTTGATACGCAGTATTTT.

This rearrangement joins TRBV7-8 to TRBJ1-5; D is uncertain. CDR1 is SGHVS and CDR2 is FQNEAQ in the germline V gene. The CDR3 runs 13 residues. The V and J ends lost 6 bases and 5 bases respectively, with 11 bases between them. The CDR3 region is CASSPEEYQPQHF. CDR3 coding DNA: TGTGCCAGCAGTCCTGAGGAGTATCAGCCCCAGCATTTT.

This clonotype was detected many times. The rearrangement links TRBV6-5 to TRBJ2-6; 9 positions agree with TRBD2. The CDR3 sequence is 18 residues long. The germline CDR1 and CDR2 sequences are MNHEY and SVGAGI. The junction had 6 bases not matched to a gene; V was cut back by 0 bases and J by 3 bases. Here the CDR3 reads CASSYSGGGADGANVLTF. CDR3 in DNA: TGTGCCAGCAGTTACTCAGGCGGGGGGGCAGATGGGGCCAACGTCCTGACTTTC.

The gene calls are TRBV5-1 and TRBJ2-7; a possible D gene is TRBD2 (6 bases). This CDR3 spans 14 amino acids. The V end lost 0 bases, the J end lost 7 bases, and 14 bases lay between the germline ends. CDR1 and CDR2 from the germline V gene are SGHRS and YFSETQ. CDR3 protein: CASSLAGWGGEQYV. The CDR3 DNA reads TGCGCCAGCAGCTTGGCCGGTTGGGGAGGAGAGCAGTACGTC.

A few counts support this clonotype. This CDR3 reads CASSLVGQGGGEQFF. CDR3 sequence (DNA): TGCGCCAGCAGCTTGGTAGGACAGGGTGGAGGTGAGCAGTTCTTC. The chain links TRBV5-1 to TRBJ2-1, with TRBD1 identical over 8 bases. There are 15 residues in the CDR3. The junction had 8 bases not matched to a gene; V was cut back by 0 bases and J by 9 bases. Looked up from germline, CDR1 is SGHRS and CDR2 is YFSETQ.

This clonotype appeared once. The chain combines TRBV5-1 with TRBJ2-5; 11 bases are a match to TRBD1. Germline V lookup: CDR1 SGHRS, CDR2 YFSETQ. The CDR3 contains 14 residues. V dropped 7 bases and J dropped 5; count of bases not matched to a gene: 7. The CDR3 spells CASRTGGVGETQYF. In nucleotides, the CDR3 is TGCGCCAGCCGGACAGGGGGCGTGGGGGAGACCCAGTACTTC.

The chain recombines TRBV7-2 with TRBJ2-6; no clear D. V was trimmed by 7 bases and J by 3 bases, leaving 10 bases between them. This CDR3 has 14 amino acids. The germline CDR1 and CDR2 sequences are SGHTA and FQGNSA. DNA of the CDR3: TGTGCCAGCATCTCGACCGATGGGGCCAACGTCCTGACTTTC. Translating it yields CASISTDGANVLTF.

This clonotype was seen a few times. This CDR3 reads CSAEGLANEQFF. As DNA, the CDR3 is TGCAGCGCTGAGGGACTAGCCAATGAGCAGTTCTTC. The chain carries TRBV29-1 and TRBJ2-1; 9 bases fit TRBD2. The CDR3 extends over 12 amino acids. The V gene's germline CDR1 is SQVTM and CDR2 ANQGSEA. The V segment lost 7 bases and the J segment 6 bases; nucleotides outside the gene matches: 4.

This clonotype was observed a handful of times. This chain connects TRBV19 to TRBJ2-1; TRBD2 aligns across 9 bases. The germline V gene has CDR1 LNHDA and CDR2 SQIVND (reference sequence). The V and J ends lost 10 bases and 8 bases, in that order; junction bases with no gene match: 15. The CDR3 has 15 residues. The CDR3 protein is CATGAGGSPTDEQFF. CDR3 nucleotides: TGTGCCACCGGCGCGGGGGGGTCCCCGACGGATGAGCAGTTCTTC.

J is TRBJ2-7 and V is TRBV27; 8 nucleotides agree with TRBD1. CDR1 and CDR2 from the germline V gene are MNHEY and SMNVEV (reference sequence). V shed 5 bases and J 3 bases; nucleotides not matched to a gene: 6. The CDR3 runs to 14 residues. This CDR3 is CASSPRTGHYEQYF. In nucleotides, the CDR3 is TGTGCCAGCAGTCCACGGACAGGGCACTACGAGCAGTACTTC.

This chain links TRBV29-1 with TRBJ1-6; perhaps TRBD1 as D (5 bases). The CDR3 is 13 residues long. CDR1 SQVTM and CDR2 ANQGSEA come from the germline V gene. V lost 5 bases to trimming and J lost 7 bases, with 12 bases between them. CDR3 loop: CSVRDRKNSPLHF. The CDR3 DNA follows: TGCAGCGTTCGAGACAGAAAAAATTCACCCCTCCACTTT.